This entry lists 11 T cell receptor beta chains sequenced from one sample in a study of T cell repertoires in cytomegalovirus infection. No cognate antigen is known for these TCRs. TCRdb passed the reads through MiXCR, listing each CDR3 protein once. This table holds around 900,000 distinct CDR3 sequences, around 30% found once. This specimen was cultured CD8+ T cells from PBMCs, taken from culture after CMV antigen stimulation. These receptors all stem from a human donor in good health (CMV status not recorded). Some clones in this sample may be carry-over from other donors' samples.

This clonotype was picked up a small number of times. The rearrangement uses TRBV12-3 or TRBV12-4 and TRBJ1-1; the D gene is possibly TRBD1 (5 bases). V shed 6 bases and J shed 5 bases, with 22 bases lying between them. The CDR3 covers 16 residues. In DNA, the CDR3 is TGTGCCAGCAGCCTCTACCAGGTCGGGGCCGGTACTGAAGCTTTCTTT. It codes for CASSLYQVGAGTEAFF.

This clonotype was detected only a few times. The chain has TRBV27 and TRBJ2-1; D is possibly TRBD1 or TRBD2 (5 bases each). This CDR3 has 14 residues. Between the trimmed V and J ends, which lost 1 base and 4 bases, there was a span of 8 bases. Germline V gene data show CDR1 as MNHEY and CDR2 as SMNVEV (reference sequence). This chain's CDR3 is CASSLFGGYNEQFF. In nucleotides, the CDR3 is TGTGCCAGCAGTTTATTTGGGGGATACAATGAGCAGTTCTTC.

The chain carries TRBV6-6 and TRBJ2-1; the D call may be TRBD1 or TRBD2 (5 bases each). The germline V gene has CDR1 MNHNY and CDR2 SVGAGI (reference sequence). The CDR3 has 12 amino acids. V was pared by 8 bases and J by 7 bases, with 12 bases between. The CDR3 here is CASRWGFNEQFF. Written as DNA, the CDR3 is TGTGCCAGCCGGTGGGGGTTTAATGAGCAGTTCTTC.

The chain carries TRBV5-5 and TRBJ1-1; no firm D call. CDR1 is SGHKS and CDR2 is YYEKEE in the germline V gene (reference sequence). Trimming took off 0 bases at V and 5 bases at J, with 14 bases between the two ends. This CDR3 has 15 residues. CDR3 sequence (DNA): TGTGCCAGCAGCTTGGTGAGCATAAGGAGGACTGAAGCTTTCTTT. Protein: CASSLVSIRRTEAFF.

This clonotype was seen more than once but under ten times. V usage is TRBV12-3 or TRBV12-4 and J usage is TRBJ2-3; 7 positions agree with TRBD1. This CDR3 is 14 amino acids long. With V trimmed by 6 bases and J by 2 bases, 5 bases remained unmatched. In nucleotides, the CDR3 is TGTGCCAGCAGCACAACAGGGGCCACAGATACGCAGTATTTT. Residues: CASSTTGATDTQYF.

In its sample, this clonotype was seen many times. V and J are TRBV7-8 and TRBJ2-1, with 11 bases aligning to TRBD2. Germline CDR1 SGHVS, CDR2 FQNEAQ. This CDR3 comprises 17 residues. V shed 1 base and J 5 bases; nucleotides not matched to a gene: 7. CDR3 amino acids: CASSLGSSGGLNNEQFF. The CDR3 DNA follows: TGTGCCAGCAGCTTAGGGTCTAGCGGGGGGCTTAACAATGAGCAGTTCTTC.

The CDR3 protein is CASSEWGGPTDTQYF. CDR3 coding DNA: TGTGCCAGCAGTGAATGGGGGGGGCCCACAGATACGCAGTATTTT. The chain couples TRBV25-1 to TRBJ2-3, with a weak D call TRBD2 (7 bases). The CDR3 covers 15 residues. CDR1 and CDR2 from the germline V gene are MGHDK and SYGVNS. V was trimmed by 1 base and J by 2 bases, leaving 10 bases between them. The variable domain in full, completed from reference TRBV25-1 and TRBJ2-3, reads EADIYQTPRYLVIGTGKKITLECSQTMGHDKMYWYQQDPGMELHLIHYSYGVNSTEKGDLSSESTVSRIRTEHFPLTLESARPSHTSQYLCASSEWGGPTDTQYFGPGTRLTVL.

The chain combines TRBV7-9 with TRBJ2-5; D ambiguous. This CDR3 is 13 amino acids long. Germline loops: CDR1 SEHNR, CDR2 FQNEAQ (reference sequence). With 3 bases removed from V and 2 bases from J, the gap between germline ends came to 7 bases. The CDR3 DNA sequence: TGTGCCAGCAGCTTGACGGAACAAGAGACCCAGTACTTC. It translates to CASSLTEQETQYF.

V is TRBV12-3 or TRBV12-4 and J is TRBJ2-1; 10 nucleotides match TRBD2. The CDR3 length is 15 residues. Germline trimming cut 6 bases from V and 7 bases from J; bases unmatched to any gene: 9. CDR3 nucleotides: TGTGCCAGCAGCCCTCTAGCGGGGGTATCGAATGAGCAGTTCTTC. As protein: CASSPLAGVSNEQFF.

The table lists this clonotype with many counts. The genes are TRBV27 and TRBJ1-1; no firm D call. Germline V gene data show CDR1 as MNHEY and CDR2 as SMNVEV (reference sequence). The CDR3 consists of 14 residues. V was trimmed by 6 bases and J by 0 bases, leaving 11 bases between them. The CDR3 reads CASSLSGLNTEAFF. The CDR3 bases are TGTGCCAGCAGCTTAAGCGGGCTGAACACTGAAGCTTTCTTT.

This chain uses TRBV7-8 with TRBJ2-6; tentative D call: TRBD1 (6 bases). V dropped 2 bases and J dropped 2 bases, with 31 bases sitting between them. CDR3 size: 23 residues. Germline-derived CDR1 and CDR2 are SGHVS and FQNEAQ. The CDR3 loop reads CASSLFLSGQPSLPVTGANVLTF. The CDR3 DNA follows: TGTGCCAGCAGCTTATTCCTCAGCGGACAGCCGAGCCTTCCTGTCACTGGGGCCAACGTCCTGACTTTC.